This T cell receptor (beta chain) was captured in a study of blood T cell repertoires in COVID-19. Study-wide background: Sources were T cells, B-cell-depleted T cells, or PBMCs; the material itself was cDNA or gDNA.

V gave up 5 bases and J gave up 1 base; unmatched junction bases: 10. CDR3 length: 18 amino acids. Germline V gene lookup returns CDR1 PRHDT and CDR2 FYEKMQ (reference sequence). In the original processing: Amplification of reference gene primers was used by the study to estimate nucleated cell counts. Clones were sequenced by immunoSEQ multiplex PCR, and TCRdb holds only the in-frame ones, with some missing. V, J and clone size derive from that table, while D and trimming were established from the DNA sequence. The table records 250,000 to 300,000 clones, approximately 83% of them present only once.

This chain joins TRBV13 and TRBJ2-7; 14 bases fit TRBD2. The sequence derives from a woman between 45 and 65 years old who had recovered from COVID-19. The sequencing sample was made of PBMCs or T cells enriched from blood (not recorded which). CDR3 nucleotides: TGTGCCAGCAGCCCCCCGACTAGCGGGAGGGCCGGGTCCTACGAGCAGTACTTC. Amino acid sequence: CASSPPTSGRAGSYEQYF.